The present T cell receptor beta chain was sequenced within a study of regulatory T cells in long-lasting Graves disease. The study, taken as a whole, reports: Persistent disease showed a preference for TRBV28, TRBJ1-2 and TRBJ2-5. Clonotypes that were public and shared totalled 2,500 to 3,500 in persistent patients versus over 800 in new patients.

Combining iRepertoire HTBI primers with Arm-PCR of CDR3 regions, the authors built TCR beta libraries. TCRdb analysed the multiplex PCR reads with MiXCR anew, one entry per CDR3 protein. The sample contains roughly 450,000 distinct CDR3 sequences, roughly 20% of which appear only once. Comment on this clonotype: Its antigen is not known.

V was cut by 0 bases and J by 8 bases, with 17 bases left in between. CDR3 length: 16 residues. Looked up from germline, CDR1 is MGHRA and CDR2 is YSYEKL. As to time point: persistent/refractory GD, antithyroid drugs over 5 years with positive TRAb. RNA isolated from PBMCs was used to make the TCR library. American Thyroid Association guidelines defined Graves' disease diagnosis. The rearrangement links TRBV4-1 to TRBJ1-5; possible D gene TRBD1, 5 bases. The TCR was taken from a female donor with Graves disease. Sample: peripheral blood mononuclear cells (PBMCs), taken when the disease was refractory, from a patient treated with antithyroid drugs. The CDR3 region is CASSQDSTDRFEPQHF. Written as DNA, the CDR3 is TGCGCCAGCAGCCAAGATTCGACAGACCGTTTCGAGCCCCAGCATTTT.